These 20 T cell receptor beta chains were all obtained from the same sample, sequenced in a study of monozygotic twins with cystic fibrosis. TCRdb's copy holds only in-frame clones and misses some; the assay was immunoSEQ multiplex PCR. The table has about 36,000 clones, 75% to 95% seen once. Sequenced sample: blood. The receptors here all came from a boy between 2 and 10 years old with cystic fibrosis.

V is TRBV10-3 and J is TRBJ1-1; D gene ambiguous. Deletions cut 7 bases from V and 6 bases from J, with 6 bases between. Germline V CDR1 and CDR2: ENHRY, SYGVKD. This CDR3 has 10 amino acids. Here the CDR3 reads CAITPAEAFF. As DNA, the CDR3 is TGTGCCATCACCCCGGCTGAAGCTTTCTTT.

In DNA form, the CDR3 reads TGTGCCAGCTCACCGGTCCCGGGGCCTTTCGATCAGCCCCAGCATTTT. As protein: CASSPVPGPFDQPQHF. The chain combines TRBV18 with TRBJ1-5, with D possibly matching TRBD1 (5 bases). The CDR3 totals 16 residues. Trimming left V 3 bases short and J 5 bases short, with 17 bases between. CDR1 is KGHSH and CDR2 is LQKENI in the germline V gene.

The chain recombines TRBV10-2 with TRBJ2-7, with D maybe TRBD2 (6 bases). The CDR3 is 17 residues long. CDR1 WSHSY and CDR2 SAAADI come from the germline V gene. Trimming left V 4 bases short and J 1 base short, with 20 bases between. CDR3 amino acids: CASSGGDFPGGSYEQYF. The CDR3 DNA follows: TGCGCCAGCAGTGGGGGGGACTTCCCCGGAGGTTCCTACGAGCAGTACTTC.

The chain links TRBV5-1 to TRBJ2-4, with TRBD1 identical over 9 bases. Trimming cost V 6 bases and J 5 bases; bases outside gene matches: 12. Germline V gives CDR1 SGHRS, CDR2 YFSETQ. The CDR3 contains 16 residues. The CDR3 sequence: CASTPNRGRLQNIQYF. For the CDR3, the DNA is TGCGCCAGCACCCCAAACAGGGGGCGCCTCCAAAACATTCAGTACTTC.

The chain uses TRBV4-1 and TRBJ2-5, with 12 bases lining up with TRBD1. Unmatched junction bases numbered 16, after V lost 1 base and J lost 4 bases. CDR1 and CDR2 from the germline V gene are MGHRA and YSYEKL. The CDR3 has 20 amino acids. DNA of the CDR3: TGCGCCAGCAGCCAAGGGTGGTGGGACAGGGGGCGGTCAGGAGGAGAGACCCAGTACTTC. Its translation is CASSQGWWDRGRSGGETQYF.

As concerns this clone: The sample holds other DNA sequences that translate to the same CDR3. The V gene is TRBV5-1, the J gene TRBJ1-4, with D maybe TRBD1 (6 bases). V shed 5 bases and J shed 0 bases, with 14 bases lying between them. The CDR3 has 16 residues. Germline values: CDR1 SGHRS, CDR2 YFSETQ. CDR3 protein: CASSQRDTATNEKLFF. DNA for the CDR3: TGCGCCAGCAGTCAGCGGGACACTGCAACTAATGAAAAACTGTTTTTT.

This chain connects TRBV5-1 to TRBJ2-5, with TRBD2 matching over 7 bases. Trimming at V came to 0 bases and at J to 2 bases, leaving 7 bases not matched to a gene. This CDR3 spans 16 amino acids. Germline V gene data show CDR1 as SGHRS and CDR2 as YFSETQ. The CDR3 sequence: CASSLGQTSLQETQYF. The CDR3 DNA reads as TGCGCCAGCAGCTTGGGACAGACTAGCTTACAAGAGACCCAGTACTTC.

The genes are TRBV5-4 and TRBJ1-6; maybe TRBD1 (5 bases). CDR1 and CDR2 (germline): SGHNT, YYREEE (reference sequence). Trimming shortened V by 4 bases and J by 10 bases, and 24 bases separated the two germline ends. This CDR3 region has 17 residues. Here the CDR3 DNA reads TGTGCCAGCAGCCCAACCCGCGGGGCCGCCACGGGGTCACCCCTCCACTTT. Encoded protein: CASSPTRGAATGSPLHF.

Here the CDR3 reads CASSLVPNSPLHF. CDR3 nucleotide sequence: TGCGCCAGCAGCTTGGTTCCTAATTCACCCCTCCACTTT. The J gene is TRBJ1-6, the V gene TRBV5-1; D is unclear. V lost 0 bases to trimming and J lost 6 bases, with 4 bases between them. The CDR3 extends over 13 amino acids. The V gene's germline CDR1 is SGHRS and CDR2 YFSETQ.

V gene TRBV5-1 combines with J gene TRBJ2-1; D gene uncertain. With 0 bases removed from V and 0 bases from J, the gap between germline ends came to 4 bases. The CDR3 is 14 residues long. The V gene's germline CDR1 is SGHRS and CDR2 YFSETQ. CDR3 in amino acids: CASSLGHSYNEQFF. The CDR3 DNA sequence: TGCGCCAGCAGCTTGGGACACTCCTACAATGAGCAGTTCTTC.

Only a few counts were recorded for this clone. The chain couples TRBV6-1 to TRBJ1-2; D call uncertain. CDR3 size: 16 residues. Germline assignment: CDR1 MNHNS and CDR2 SASEGT. Trimming took 2 bases from V and 0 from J, leaving 13 bases between them. The CDR3 nucleotides read TGTGCCAGCAGTGAACATACAGATTTAACTAACTATGGCTACACCTTC. Translation: CASSEHTDLTNYGYTF.

This chain joins TRBV7-2 and TRBJ2-7, with D maybe TRBD1 (6 bases). The CDR3 is 15 residues long. Looked up from germline, CDR1 is SGHTA and CDR2 is FQGNSA. V lost 3 bases to trimming and J lost 2 bases, with 14 bases between them. CDR3 amino acids: CASSLGASGAYEQYF. DNA of the CDR3: TGTGCCAGCAGCTTGGGGGCGTCCGGGGCCTACGAGCAGTACTTC.

V gene TRBV29-1 combines with J gene TRBJ2-3; D call uncertain. CDR1 is SQVTM, CDR2 ANQGSEA, per germline. The CDR3 consists of 9 residues. CDR3 amino acids: CRPTDTQYF. CDR3 in DNA: TGCAGACCTACAGATACGCAGTATTTT.

The chain employs TRBV6-6 and TRBJ2-5; the D gene is possibly TRBD2 (5 bases). The germline V gene encodes CDR1 MNHNY and CDR2 SVGAGI (reference sequence). The V and J ends lost 8 bases and 5 bases respectively, with 12 bases between them. This CDR3 is 12 amino acids long. DNA for the CDR3: TGTGCCAGCGGGGAGACGCGGGAGACCCAGTACTTC. Residues: CASGETRETQYF.

A few counts support this clone. The chain carries TRBV7-9 and TRBJ1-5; D not certain. The length of the CDR3 is 12 residues. The germline V and J ends were trimmed by 3 bases and 3 bases, with 3 bases remaining between them. The germline gives CDR1 SEHNR, CDR2 FQNEAQ (reference sequence). In DNA form, the CDR3 reads TGTGCCAGCAGCTTGGACAATCAGCCCCAGCATTTT. Translated, it gives CASSLDNQPQHF.

The chain links TRBV7-8 to TRBJ1-6; TRBD1 might be the D (5 bases). Germline lookup yields CDR1 SGHVS and CDR2 FQNEAQ. Trimming stripped 3 bases from V and 6 bases from J, with 15 bases between. CDR3 length: 16 residues. The CDR3 here is CASSFRDPYSNSPLHF. DNA of the CDR3: TGTGCCAGCAGCTTCCGGGACCCCTACTCTAATTCACCCCTCCACTTT.

This rearrangement joins TRBV11-3 to TRBJ1-2, with a possible D match to TRBD1 (5 bases). V gave up 4 bases and J gave up 6 bases, with 15 bases separating them. CDR3 length: 14 amino acids. The germline gives CDR1 SGHNT, CDR2 YENEEA. The CDR3 DNA reads TGTGCCAGCAGCTCCCAGAGGGACCGACATGGCTACACCTTC. Amino acid sequence: CASSSQRDRHGYTF.

The chain is built from TRBV7-8 and TRBJ1-5, with 9 bases aligning to TRBD1. Germline V CDR1 and CDR2: SGHVS, FQNEAQ. Trimming removed 1 base from V and 1 base from J; junction bases left unmatched: 2. The CDR3 extends over 16 amino acids. CDR3 nucleotide sequence: TGTGCCAGCAGCTTAGGTGGACAGGGGAGCAATCAGCCCCAGCATTTT. Translated: CASSLGGQGSNQPQHF. Based on the CDR3 plus reference TRBV7-8 and TRBJ1-5, the full variable domain is GAGVSQSPRYKVAKRGQDVALRCDPISGHVSLFWYQQALGQGPEFLTYFQNEAQLDKSGLPSDRFFAERPEGSVSTLKIQRTQQEDSAVYLCASSLGGQGSNQPQHFGDGTRLSIL.

The CDR3 protein is CASSPGTGLRAFF. In nucleotides, the CDR3 is TGTGCCAGCAGCCCCGGGACAGGGCTAAGAGCTTTCTTT. This sequence joins TRBV6-4 and TRBJ1-1; 9 bases fit TRBD1. Looked up from germline, CDR1 is MRHNA and CDR2 is SNTAGT. Losses at the gene ends were 6 bases for V and 10 bases for J; bases not matched to a gene: 9. The CDR3 runs 13 residues.

The chain carries TRBV7-9 and TRBJ2-1; 10 nucleotides match TRBD2. Germline CDR1 SEHNR, CDR2 FQNEAQ (reference sequence). The CDR3 extends over 17 amino acids. V was clipped by 6 bases and J by 5 bases; unmatched bases: 13. The CDR3 here is CASRRIRGLAANNEQFF. The DNA of the CDR3 is TGTGCCAGCAGGCGGATCCGAGGACTAGCGGCAAACAATGAGCAGTTCTTC.